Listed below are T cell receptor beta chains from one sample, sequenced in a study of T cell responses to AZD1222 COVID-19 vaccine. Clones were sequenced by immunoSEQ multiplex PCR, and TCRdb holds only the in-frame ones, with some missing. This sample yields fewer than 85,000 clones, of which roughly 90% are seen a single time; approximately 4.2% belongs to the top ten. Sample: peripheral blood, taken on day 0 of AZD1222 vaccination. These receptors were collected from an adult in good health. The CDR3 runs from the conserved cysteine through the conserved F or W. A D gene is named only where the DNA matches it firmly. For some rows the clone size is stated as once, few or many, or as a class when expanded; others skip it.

cdr3_nt: TGTGCCAGCAGCGCCGCCGGACGAGGGGCAAGGGATGAGCAGTTCTTC; cdr3_aa: CASSAAGRGARDEQFF; d_call: .; v_call: TRBV5-4; j_call: TRBJ2-1; clone_size: .; cdr3_length: 16
cdr3_nt: TGTGCCAGCAGTTGGGGACAGCCGAACTATGGCTACACCTTC; cdr3_aa: CASSWGQPNYGYTF; d_call: TRBD1; v_call: TRBV6-5; j_call: TRBJ1-2; clone_size: .; cdr3_length: 14
cdr3_nt: TGTGCCAGCAGCCGATTCCAGGCCGTCTATGGCTACACCTTC; cdr3_aa: CASSRFQAVYGYTF; d_call: .; v_call: TRBV11-2; j_call: TRBJ1-2; clone_size: .; cdr3_length: 14
cdr3_nt: TGTGCCAGCAGTCAAGGGACAGGGAAGAAGGGCGGCAATCAGCCCCAGCATTTT; cdr3_aa: CASSQGTGKKGGNQPQHF; d_call: TRBD1; v_call: TRBV6-2/TRBV6-3; j_call: TRBJ1-5; clone_size: .; cdr3_length: 18
cdr3_nt: TGTGCCAGCAGCTTCTTGCTAGGAAGGGAGACCCAGTACTTC; cdr3_aa: CASSFLLGRETQYF; d_call: .; v_call: TRBV5-6; j_call: TRBJ2-5; clone_size: once; cdr3_length: 14
cdr3_nt: TGTGCCAGCAGCTTAGGTAGCGGGGAGACCAACGAGCAGTACTTC; cdr3_aa: CASSLGSGETNEQYF; d_call: TRBD2; v_call: TRBV11-3; j_call: TRBJ2-7; clone_size: .; cdr3_length: 15
cdr3_nt: TGTGCCAGCAGCCCTCCGGGGAGCGGGAGGCCAGATACGCAGTATTTT; cdr3_aa: CASSPPGSGRPDTQYF; d_call: TRBD2; v_call: TRBV5-6; j_call: TRBJ2-3; clone_size: .; cdr3_length: 16
cdr3_nt: TGTGCCAGCAGCTTCAGAGGGGTTAACACTGAAGCTTTCTTT; cdr3_aa: CASSFRGVNTEAFF; d_call: .; v_call: TRBV11-2; j_call: TRBJ1-1; clone_size: once; cdr3_length: 14
cdr3_nt: TGTGCCAGCAGTTTATTTCCCAGGGCGAACACTGAAGCTTTCTTT; cdr3_aa: CASSLFPRANTEAFF; d_call: .; v_call: TRBV6-5; j_call: TRBJ1-1; clone_size: .; cdr3_length: 15
cdr3_nt: TGTGCCACCCACAGGGGAGGTCTTGGCTACACCTTC; cdr3_aa: CATHRGGLGYTF; d_call: TRBD1; v_call: TRBV19; j_call: TRBJ1-2; clone_size: .; cdr3_length: 12
cdr3_nt: TGTGCCAGCAGTTCCTATGGGGGGCTCCAGCCCCAGCATTTT; cdr3_aa: CASSSYGGLQPQHF; d_call: .; v_call: TRBV6-5; j_call: TRBJ1-5; clone_size: .; cdr3_length: 14
cdr3_nt: TGCGCCAGCAGCTTGGCCGGGAACACCGACTATGGCTACACCTTC; cdr3_aa: CASSLAGNTDYGYTF; d_call: .; v_call: TRBV5-1; j_call: TRBJ1-2; clone_size: once; cdr3_length: 15
cdr3_nt: TGTGCCACCCGACAGGGCCAAGAGACCCAGTACTTC; cdr3_aa: CATRQGQETQYF; d_call: TRBD1; v_call: TRBV24-1; j_call: TRBJ2-5; clone_size: .; cdr3_length: 12
cdr3_nt: TGTGCCAGCAGTGATTGGGGCAGGAACACTGAAGCTTTCTTT; cdr3_aa: CASSDWGRNTEAFF; d_call: .; v_call: TRBV2; j_call: TRBJ1-1; clone_size: once; cdr3_length: 14
cdr3_nt: TGTGCCAGCCAGGTCGGGGGGGCGGCGGTGGATGGCTACACCTTC; cdr3_aa: CASQVGGAAVDGYTF; d_call: .; v_call: TRBV19; j_call: TRBJ1-2; clone_size: .; cdr3_length: 15
cdr3_nt: TGTGCCATCAGTGGAAACGACGCAACGGGACTCATGAACACTGAAGCTTTCTTT; cdr3_aa: CAISGNDATGLMNTEAFF; d_call: .; v_call: TRBV10-3; j_call: TRBJ1-1; clone_size: .; cdr3_length: 18
cdr3_nt: TGTGCCAGCAGTTCCCGACAGGGCCACAGGAATGGCTACACCTTC; cdr3_aa: CASSSRQGHRNGYTF; d_call: TRBD1; v_call: TRBV5-6; j_call: TRBJ1-2; clone_size: .; cdr3_length: 15
cdr3_nt: TGTGCCAGCAGCTTAACTGCGACAACCCTCGGAGGAAACACCATATATTTT; cdr3_aa: CASSLTATTLGGNTIYF; d_call: .; v_call: TRBV7-8; j_call: TRBJ1-3; clone_size: .; cdr3_length: 17
cdr3_nt: TGCGCCAGCGGGACAGCCTTTTCCTACGAGCAGTACTTC; cdr3_aa: CASGTAFSYEQYF; d_call: TRBD1; v_call: TRBV5-1; j_call: TRBJ2-7; clone_size: .; cdr3_length: 13
cdr3_nt: TGTGCCAGCAGTGAACTGACTTTCTACGAGCAGTACTTC; cdr3_aa: CASSELTFYEQYF; d_call: .; v_call: TRBV2; j_call: TRBJ2-7; clone_size: .; cdr3_length: 13
cdr3_nt: TGTGCCAGTAGTATACAGCGGGACACAGATACGCAGTATTTT; cdr3_aa: CASSIQRDTDTQYF; d_call: TRBD2; v_call: TRBV19; j_call: TRBJ2-3; clone_size: .; cdr3_length: 14
cdr3_nt: TGTGCCAGCAGCCCAAACAGGGGAAACACTGAAGCTTTCTTT; cdr3_aa: CASSPNRGNTEAFF; d_call: TRBD1; v_call: TRBV7-8; j_call: TRBJ1-1; clone_size: .; cdr3_length: 14
cdr3_nt: TGTGCCAGCAGCTTAACGTCTTCGGGGGCCAAAAACATTCAGTACTTC; cdr3_aa: CASSLTSSGAKNIQYF; d_call: .; v_call: TRBV7-3; j_call: TRBJ2-4; clone_size: .; cdr3_length: 16
cdr3_nt: TGTGCCAGCAGCCCCGGACAGTCCCACTACGAGCAGTACTTC; cdr3_aa: CASSPGQSHYEQYF; d_call: .; v_call: TRBV7-9; j_call: TRBJ2-7; clone_size: .; cdr3_length: 14
cdr3_nt: TGTGCCATCAGTGAGTCGGAATTGGACAGGGCTATGAAGGGCAATCAGCCCCAGCATTTT; cdr3_aa: CAISESELDRAMKGNQPQHF; d_call: TRBD1; v_call: TRBV10-3; j_call: TRBJ1-5; clone_size: .; cdr3_length: 20
cdr3_nt: TGCAGCGTTGTGTCAGCAGCTAACTATGGCTACACCTTC; cdr3_aa: CSVVSAANYGYTF; d_call: .; v_call: TRBV29-1; j_call: TRBJ1-2; clone_size: .; cdr3_length: 13
cdr3_nt: TGTGCCAGCAGCCCGGAACGGGTTGCAGCAGGCCAAGAGACCCAGTACTTC; cdr3_aa: CASSPERVAAGQETQYF; d_call: .; v_call: TRBV7-3; j_call: TRBJ2-5; clone_size: .; cdr3_length: 17
cdr3_nt: TGTGCCAGTAGTACTCCTAACAGGGCCCAGTACTTC; cdr3_aa: CASSTPNRAQYF; d_call: .; v_call: TRBV19; j_call: TRBJ2-5; clone_size: .; cdr3_length: 12
cdr3_nt: TGTGCCAGCAGCAGGACCCGTAGCACCGGGGAGCTGTTTTTT; cdr3_aa: CASSRTRSTGELFF; d_call: .; v_call: TRBV11-2; j_call: TRBJ2-2; clone_size: .; cdr3_length: 14
cdr3_nt: TGTGCCAGCAGGAGCGGGACAGACCGGCCCTATGGCTACACCTTC; cdr3_aa: CASRSGTDRPYGYTF; d_call: TRBD1; v_call: TRBV6-5; j_call: TRBJ1-2; clone_size: .; cdr3_length: 15
cdr3_nt: TGTGCCAGCAGTTTTGAGGGAGGAAATGGCTACACCTTC; cdr3_aa: CASSFEGGNGYTF; d_call: .; v_call: TRBV27; j_call: TRBJ1-2; clone_size: .; cdr3_length: 13
cdr3_nt: TGTGCCAGCAGCAGCAGTAGGATGGGGTATGGCTACACCTTC; cdr3_aa: CASSSSRMGYGYTF; d_call: .; v_call: TRBV9; j_call: TRBJ1-2; clone_size: .; cdr3_length: 14
cdr3_nt: TGTGCCAGCAGCCAAGGGCTCCTGGGGCCCTATGGCTACACCTTC; cdr3_aa: CASSQGLLGPYGYTF; d_call: .; v_call: TRBV3-1/TRBV3-2; j_call: TRBJ1-2; clone_size: .; cdr3_length: 15
cdr3_nt: TGCGCCAGCAGCTTAGCCGCGGGATCCACCGGGGAGCTGTTTTTT; cdr3_aa: CASSLAAGSTGELFF; d_call: .; v_call: TRBV5-1; j_call: TRBJ2-2; clone_size: few; cdr3_length: 15
cdr3_nt: TGTGCCAGCAGCTTCCGGGCTTCGGATGGCTACACCTTC; cdr3_aa: CASSFRASDGYTF; d_call: .; v_call: TRBV5-5; j_call: TRBJ1-2; clone_size: .; cdr3_length: 13
cdr3_nt: TGTGCCAGCTCACCCATTCTCCGGGACACCTACTCTGGAAACACCATATATTTT; cdr3_aa: CASSPILRDTYSGNTIYF; d_call: .; v_call: TRBV18; j_call: TRBJ1-3; clone_size: .; cdr3_length: 18
cdr3_nt: TGCAGTGCTAGTGGGGGGCTGAGCAATCAGCCCCAGCATTTT; cdr3_aa: CSASGGLSNQPQHF; d_call: .; v_call: TRBV20-1; j_call: TRBJ1-5; clone_size: .; cdr3_length: 14
cdr3_nt: TGTGCCAGCACGGAGCCTCCAGATACGCAGTATTTT; cdr3_aa: CASTEPPDTQYF; d_call: .; v_call: TRBV6-5; j_call: TRBJ2-3; clone_size: .; cdr3_length: 12
cdr3_nt: TGTGCCAGCAGTGGGGTCGGGGACATTCAGTACTTC; cdr3_aa: CASSGVGDIQYF; d_call: .; v_call: TRBV27; j_call: TRBJ2-4; clone_size: once; cdr3_length: 12
cdr3_nt: TGTGCCAGCGTAGAGGAGGAGACCTATGGCTACACCTTC; cdr3_aa: CASVEEETYGYTF; d_call: .; v_call: TRBV12-3/TRBV12-4; j_call: TRBJ1-2; clone_size: .; cdr3_length: 13
cdr3_nt: TGTGCCAGCTGCTTAGAAGTTGGGGGGTCTGAAGCTTTCTTT; cdr3_aa: CASCLEVGGSEAFF; d_call: .; v_call: TRBV11-3; j_call: TRBJ1-1; clone_size: .; cdr3_length: 14
cdr3_nt: TGTGCCAGCAGGAGGGACGGGAATCAGCCCCAGCATTTT; cdr3_aa: CASRRDGNQPQHF; d_call: .; v_call: TRBV5-8; j_call: TRBJ1-5; clone_size: .; cdr3_length: 13
cdr3_nt: TGTGCCAGCGGATCTAGACTCACTGAAGCTTTCTTT; cdr3_aa: CASGSRLTEAFF; d_call: .; v_call: TRBV12-3/TRBV12-4; j_call: TRBJ1-1; clone_size: .; cdr3_length: 12
cdr3_nt: TGTGCCATCAGTGAGTCACAGGATTATGGCTACACCTTC; cdr3_aa: CAISESQDYGYTF; d_call: .; v_call: TRBV10-3; j_call: TRBJ1-2; clone_size: few; cdr3_length: 13
cdr3_nt: TGTGCCATCAGGGACAGGACTAATCAGCCCCAGCATTTT; cdr3_aa: CAIRDRTNQPQHF; d_call: TRBD1; v_call: TRBV10-3; j_call: TRBJ1-5; clone_size: .; cdr3_length: 13
cdr3_nt: TGTGCCAGCAGCCTCCGATGGGGGGATACTAGCGGGGCATACAATGAGCAGTTCTTC; cdr3_aa: CASSLRWGDTSGAYNEQFF; d_call: TRBD2; v_call: TRBV11-3; j_call: TRBJ2-1; clone_size: .; cdr3_length: 19
cdr3_nt: TGCGCCAGCAGCTTCATGGCCGGGGTGGGTTCACCCCTCCACTTT; cdr3_aa: CASSFMAGVGSPLHF; d_call: .; v_call: TRBV5-1; j_call: TRBJ1-6; clone_size: .; cdr3_length: 15
cdr3_nt: TGTGCCAGCAGCTTGGAGGGCTATTCCTACGAGCAGTACTTC; cdr3_aa: CASSLEGYSYEQYF; d_call: .; v_call: TRBV5-8; j_call: TRBJ2-7; clone_size: .; cdr3_length: 14
cdr3_nt: TGTGCCAGCAGTTCTCAGGGTGAAAAACTGTTTTTT; cdr3_aa: CASSSQGEKLFF; d_call: .; v_call: TRBV12-3/TRBV12-4; j_call: TRBJ1-4; clone_size: once; cdr3_length: 12
cdr3_nt: TGTGCCTGGAGTGCGCGGGTCCTTAACACCGGGGAGCTGTTTTTT; cdr3_aa: CAWSARVLNTGELFF; d_call: .; v_call: TRBV30; j_call: TRBJ2-2; clone_size: .; cdr3_length: 15
cdr3_nt: TGTGCCAGTACCGATTACCCGCGGGGGGCTGGAGAGACCCAGTACTTC; cdr3_aa: CASTDYPRGAGETQYF; d_call: TRBD2; v_call: TRBV19; j_call: TRBJ2-5; clone_size: .; cdr3_length: 16
cdr3_nt: TGTGCCAGCAGCCTTGGACTAGTCGGGTACTCTGGGGCCAACGTCCTGACTTTC; cdr3_aa: CASSLGLVGYSGANVLTF; d_call: TRBD2; v_call: TRBV28; j_call: TRBJ2-6; clone_size: .; cdr3_length: 18
cdr3_nt: TGTGCCAGTCAAGAGGGGGTGATAGCCACTGAAGCTTTCTTT; cdr3_aa: CASQEGVIATEAFF; d_call: .; v_call: TRBV6-5; j_call: TRBJ1-1; clone_size: few; cdr3_length: 14
cdr3_nt: TGTGCCAGCAGCTCGACAGGCCCCAGGGTACCCGGCTACACCTTC; cdr3_aa: CASSSTGPRVPGYTF; d_call: .; v_call: TRBV5-6; j_call: TRBJ1-2; clone_size: .; cdr3_length: 15
cdr3_nt: TGTGCCAGCTCACCGGGTGGCAATCAGCCCCAGCATTTT; cdr3_aa: CASSPGGNQPQHF; d_call: .; v_call: TRBV18; j_call: TRBJ1-5; clone_size: .; cdr3_length: 13